The next 25 T cell receptor beta chains were all read from a single sample in a study of shared clonotypes between healthy human individuals. Profiled with immunoSEQ multiplex PCR; TCRdb holds only in-frame clones, not every one. Of 950,000 to 1,300,000 clones in the sample, 65% to 80% were seen once. Source material: memory CD4+ T cells sorted from blood. Sample subset: CD45RA-negative fraction. The receptors come from a young man in good health.

The chain is built from TRBV9 and TRBJ1-3; the D gene is possibly TRBD1 (5 bases). V shed 1 base and J shed 0 bases, with 11 bases lying between them. The CDR3 runs to 16 residues. Germline V CDR1 and CDR2: SGDLS, YYNGEE. The CDR3 loop reads CASSVPSDSSGNTIYF. Here the CDR3 DNA reads TGTGCCAGCAGCGTACCGTCAGACAGCTCTGGAAACACCATATATTTT.

This clone was counted a few times. The rearrangement joins TRBV19 to TRBJ1-5; a possible D gene is TRBD1 (5 bases). Germline V gives CDR1 LNHDA, CDR2 SQIVND (reference sequence). The V gene lost 4 bases and the J gene lost 2 bases, with 18 bases spanning the gap. The CDR3 has 17 residues. CDR3 bases: TGTGCCAGTAGTAGCGCCCCAACAGGTCAGGGCAATCAGCCCCAGCATTTT. Its protein product is CASSSAPTGQGNQPQHF.

This chain uses TRBV27 with TRBJ1-1; no clear D gene. This CDR3 is built from 13 residues. Germline CDR1 reads MNHEY; CDR2 reads SMNVEV (reference sequence). Trimming took 3 bases from V and 1 from J, leaving 6 bases between them. The chain's CDR3 is CASSLEPNTEAFF. The DNA for the CDR3 is TGTGCCAGCAGTTTGGAACCGAACACTGAAGCTTTCTTT.

This chain joins TRBV6-1 and TRBJ1-3; D unclear. Germline lookup yields CDR1 MNHNS and CDR2 SASEGT. The CDR3 contains 12 residues. Trimming cost V 8 bases and J 0 bases, with 5 bases left between them. DNA for the CDR3: TGTGCCAGCGACTTCTCTGGAAACACCATATATTTT. Encoded protein: CASDFSGNTIYF.

The chain has TRBV9 and TRBJ2-3, with TRBD2 matching 8 bases. Germline values: CDR1 SGDLS, CDR2 YYNGEE. This CDR3 has 16 amino acids. The J segment lost 5 bases and the V segment lost 0 bases, leaving 8 bases of the junction unmatched. CDR3 protein: CASSVGNGGAVDTQYF. In DNA, the CDR3 is TGTGCCAGCAGCGTAGGGAACGGGGGGGCCGTAGATACGCAGTATTTT.

Concerning this clone: This same CDR3 is encoded by further DNA sequences in the sample. The chain joins TRBV9 to TRBJ1-2; TRBD1 is a possible D gene (5 bases). Germline-derived CDR1 and CDR2 are SGDLS and YYNGEE. The germline V and J ends were trimmed by 0 bases and 2 bases, with 8 bases remaining between them. This CDR3 comprises 14 residues. The CDR3 region has the DNA TGTGCCAGCAGCGTAGGGCAGGGAAACTATGGCTACACCTTC. This encodes CASSVGQGNYGYTF.

The chain is built from TRBV13 and TRBJ1-2; D might be TRBD1 (6 bases). This CDR3 comprises 14 residues. From germline, CDR1 is PRHDT and CDR2 FYEKMQ (reference sequence). V gave up 6 bases and J gave up 2 bases, with 13 bases separating them. CDR3 sequence reads: CASRALGQNYGYTF. The CDR3 nucleotides read TGTGCCAGCAGGGCTTTAGGACAGAACTATGGCTACACCTTC.

In this sample, this clone turned up a few times. The rearrangement joins TRBV6-1 to TRBJ2-2; D is unresolved. There are 15 residues in the CDR3. From germline, CDR1 is MNHNS and CDR2 SASEGT. V gave up 4 bases and J gave up 1 base, with 10 bases separating them. CDR3 amino acids: CASSARTVNTGELFF. The CDR3 DNA sequence: TGTGCCAGCAGTGCCCGGACGGTGAACACCGGGGAGCTGTTTTTT.

This clone was seen a few times. The CDR3 DNA sequence: TGTGCCAGCAGCACCAGAAAGACCCAGTACTTC. It codes for CASSTRKTQYF. The rearrangement links TRBV14 to TRBJ2-5; D is uncertain. With 5 bases removed from V and 6 bases from J, the gap between germline ends came to 7 bases. CDR3 length equals 11 residues. CDR1 SGHDN and CDR2 FVKESK come from the germline V gene. The entire variable domain, with the rest obtained from reference TRBV14 and TRBJ2-5, is as follows: EAGVTQFPSHSVIEKGQTVTLRCDPISGHDNLYWYRRVMGKEIKFLLHFVKESKQDESGMPNNRFLAERTGGTYSTLKVQPAELEDSGVYFCASSTRKTQYFGPGTRLLVL.

CDR3 sequence: CAAPASSGEQYF. The CDR3 coding sequence is TGTGCCGCCCCCGCCTCAAGTGGCGAGCAGTACTTC. The V gene is TRBV28, the J gene TRBJ2-7; D ambiguous. The V end was cut by 11 bases, the J end by 6 bases, with 17 bases between. The CDR3 consists of 12 residues. Per the germline V gene, CDR1 is MDHEN and CDR2 is SYDVKM. Combining the CDR3 with reference TRBV28 and TRBJ2-7 gives the whole variable domain DVKVTQSSRYLVKRTGEKVFLECVQDMDHENMFWYRQDPGLGLRLIYFSYDVKMKEKGDIPEGYSVSREKKERFSLILESASTNQTSMYLCAAPASSGEQYFGPGTRLTVT.

Written as DNA, the CDR3 is TGTGCCTGGAGTGCCCTTACGGGAGGAAAGTCAGATACGCAGTATTTT. It yields the protein CAWSALTGGKSDTQYF. The chain employs TRBV30 and TRBJ2-3; 7 positions agree with TRBD2. Germline CDR1 reads GTSNPN; CDR2 reads SVGIG (reference sequence). This CDR3 region has 16 residues. Trimming took 1 base from V and 4 from J; bases not matched to a gene: 11.

This CDR3 reads CAITPRGGPLAFYQPQHF. Here the CDR3 DNA reads TGTGCCATCACCCCGCGGGGGGGCCCACTAGCATTTTATCAGCCCCAGCATTTT. This chain joins TRBV10-3 and TRBJ1-5; TRBD1 is a possible D gene (6 bases). CDR1 and CDR2 (germline): ENHRY, SYGVKD. V lost 7 bases, J lost 5 bases, and 27 bases lay in between. The CDR3 runs 18 residues.

The count of this clone is one. The chain has TRBV2 and TRBJ2-2; 11 bases are shared with TRBD2. This CDR3 is built from 14 residues. Germline lookup yields CDR1 SNHLY and CDR2 FYNNEI. Losses at the gene ends were 6 bases for V and 7 bases for J; bases not matched to a gene: 4. The CDR3 sequence: CASRAGLADGELFF. For the CDR3, the DNA is TGTGCCAGCAGGGCGGGACTAGCGGACGGGGAGCTGTTTTTT.

V gene TRBV5-1 combines with J gene TRBJ2-5; perhaps TRBD1 as D (6 bases). The germline CDR1 and CDR2 sequences are SGHRS and YFSETQ. V dropped 4 bases and J dropped 5 bases, with 18 bases sitting between them. The CDR3 contains 15 residues. CDR3 amino acids: CASSLGTNSGETQYF. The DNA of the CDR3 is TGCGCCAGCAGCCTCGGGACAAATTCAGGGGAGACCCAGTACTTC.

This clone has a handful of counts. The rearrangement links TRBV6-6 to TRBJ2-5; either TRBD1 or TRBD2 may supply D (6 bases each). This CDR3 has 14 amino acids. In germline, CDR1 is MNHNY, CDR2 SVGAGI (reference sequence). V lost 7 bases to trimming and J lost 5 bases, with 17 bases between them. The CDR3 DNA follows: TGTGCCAGCAACCAAGGGGGGCGCGAGGAGACCCAGTACTTC. Its translation: CASNQGGREETQYF.

This clone was counted a single time. The chain joins TRBV30 to TRBJ1-2; D gene unclear. Germline CDR1 is GTSNPN and CDR2 is SVGIG (reference sequence). V lost 4 bases to trimming and J lost 6 bases, with 15 bases between them. This CDR3 is built from 13 residues. The CDR3 sequence is CAWTPEREDGYTF. DNA for the CDR3: TGTGCCTGGACTCCCGAGAGGGAGGATGGCTACACCTTC.

The genes are TRBV18 and TRBJ1-1; D is unclear. Germline V lookup: CDR1 KGHSH, CDR2 LQKENI. V dropped 3 bases and J dropped 4 bases, with 15 bases sitting between them. The CDR3 is 15 amino acids. CDR3 amino acids: CASSPDQLQATEAFF. CDR3 bases: TGTGCCAGCTCACCGGATCAGCTCCAAGCCACTGAAGCTTTCTTT.

Concerning this clone itself: One end of the junction does not line up with germline, which may come from a read error. This sequence joins TRBV7-7 and TRBJ2-7, with D possibly being TRBD1 or TRBD2 (6 bases each). The CDR3 has 17 amino acids. Germline CDR1 SSHAT, CDR2 FNYEAQ (reference sequence). The CDR3 DNA reads TGTGCTAGCAGCCCGGGGGTCCTAGGGGGAGCGACCCACGAGCAGTACTTC. This sequence encodes CASSPGVLGGATHEQYF.

The J gene is TRBJ1-1, the V gene TRBV29-1; 11 positions match TRBD1. Per germline, CDR1 SQVTM and CDR2 ANQGSEA. The J segment lost 10 bases and the V segment lost 3 bases, leaving 7 bases of the junction unmatched. The CDR3 covers 13 residues. CDR3 sequence (DNA): TGCAGCGTTGACGGGACAGGGGGTCGCGGAGCTTTCTTT. Its translation: CSVDGTGGRGAFF.

This chain links TRBV5-4 with TRBJ2-7; D remains ambiguous. Germline V gene lookup returns CDR1 SGHNT and CDR2 YYREEE (reference sequence). CDR3 length equals 14 residues. V was pared by 2 bases and J by 4 bases, with 13 bases between. CDR3 in amino acids: CASSFVGFGYEQYF. The CDR3 coding sequence is TGTGCCAGCAGCTTTGTAGGGTTCGGGTACGAGCAGTACTTC.

This chain connects TRBV10-3 to TRBJ2-3; 11 bases agree with TRBD2. The CDR3 runs to 18 residues. Germline CDR1 reads ENHRY; CDR2 reads SYGVKD. V lost 3 bases, J lost 1 base, and 9 bases stayed unmatched. The CDR3: CAISDSVNSGGGTDTQYF. CDR3 sequence (DNA): TGTGCCATCAGTGATTCGGTTAATAGCGGGGGGGGCACAGATACGCAGTATTTT.

The V call is TRBV10-1, the J call TRBJ2-7; TRBD1 might be the D (6 bases). Trimming took 6 bases from V and 2 from J, leaving 11 bases between them. Germline V CDR1 and CDR2: WNHNN, SYGVQD (reference sequence). The CDR3 has 13 amino acids. Written as DNA, the CDR3 is TGCGCCAGCAGAAACAGGGACCCCTACGAGCAGTACTTC. As protein: CASRNRDPYEQYF.

The genes are TRBV5-4 and TRBJ2-7; D not certain. CDR3 size: 13 residues. In germline, CDR1 is SGHNT, CDR2 YYREEE (reference sequence). V lost 4 bases, J lost 5 bases, and 13 bases lay in between. CDR3 nucleotides: TGTGCCAGCAGCCGAGAAGAGGTCCACGAGCAGTACTTC. As protein: CASSREEVHEQYF.

This rearrangement joins TRBV19 to TRBJ1-1; 7 bases align to TRBD1. Germline V gives CDR1 LNHDA, CDR2 SQIVND (reference sequence). CDR3 length: 13 amino acids. After removal of 7 bases from V and 0 bases from J, the junction contained 2 bases not matched to a gene. This chain's CDR3 is CASIGTVNTEAFF. For the CDR3, the DNA is TGTGCCAGTATAGGGACAGTGAACACTGAAGCTTTCTTT.

The chain joins TRBV6-6 to TRBJ1-5; tentative D call: TRBD1 (6 bases). Germline V gene lookup returns CDR1 MNHNY and CDR2 SVGAGI (reference sequence). The ends were cut back, 0 bases at V and 7 bases at J, with 16 bases in the middle. The CDR3 runs 16 residues. The CDR3 spells CASSYSPQGYRQPQHF. CDR3 nucleotide sequence: TGTGCCAGCAGTTACTCGCCACAGGGATACAGACAGCCCCAGCATTTT.